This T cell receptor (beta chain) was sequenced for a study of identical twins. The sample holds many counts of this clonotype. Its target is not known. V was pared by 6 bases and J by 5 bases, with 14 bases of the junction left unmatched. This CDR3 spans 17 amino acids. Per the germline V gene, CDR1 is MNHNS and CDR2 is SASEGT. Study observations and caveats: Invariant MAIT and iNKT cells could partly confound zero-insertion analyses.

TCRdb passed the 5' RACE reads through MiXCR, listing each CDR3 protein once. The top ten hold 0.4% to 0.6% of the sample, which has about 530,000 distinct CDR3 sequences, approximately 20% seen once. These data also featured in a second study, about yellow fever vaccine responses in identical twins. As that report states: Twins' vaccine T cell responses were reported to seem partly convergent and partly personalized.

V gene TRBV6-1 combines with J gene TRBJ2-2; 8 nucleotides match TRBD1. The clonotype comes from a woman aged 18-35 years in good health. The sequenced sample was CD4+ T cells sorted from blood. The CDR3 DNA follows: TGTGCCAGCAGCGCCGGCCAGGGGGCAACGAGGACCGGGGAGCTGTTTTTT. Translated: CASSAGQGATRTGELFF.